This TCR beta chain came from a study of breast tumors, draining lymph nodes, adjacent tissues. TCRdb itself ran the multiplex PCR reads through MiXCR, one entry per CDR3 protein. The repertoire holds around 140,000 distinct CDR3 sequences, with about a fifth as singletons. Study-level points and caveats: That most tumor T cells come from lymph nodes remained unproven.

The CDR3 is made up of 13 amino acids. V was clipped by 9 bases and J by 4 bases, with 12 bases between them. In germline, CDR1 is LNHDA, CDR2 SQIVND (reference sequence). With regard to this clonotype: The antigen is not known. This may arise from a read error, as a much more abundant clone is one base away.

Axillary draining lymph nodes of breast cancer patients supplied the node samples. The chain has TRBV19 and TRBJ1-4; D is perhaps TRBD1 (5 bases). Source material: axillary lymph node tissue. This receptor was identified in a female donor with breast cancer. Some clones in this sample may be carry-over from other donors' samples. In nucleotides, the CDR3 is TGTGCCAGCAACAGGAGGCGTAATGAAAAACTGTTTTTT. It specifies CASNRRRNEKLFF.